The 26 T cell receptor beta chains below come from one sample, sequenced in a study of blood T cells in healthy people across ages. A sample-barcoded 5' primer and a J-beta primer mix were used in a second PCR of roughly 7 to 11 cycles. TCRdb passed the 5' RACE reads through MiXCR, listing each CDR3 protein once. The table shows about 1.4 million distinct CDR3 sequences, with 59% occurring only once. Sequencing input: blood. All receptors come from a man aged 18-30 years in good health.

This chain joins TRBV6-2 or TRBV6-3 and TRBJ2-5, with D perhaps TRBD1 (5 bases). The V gene lost 2 bases and the J gene lost 2 bases, with 12 bases spanning the gap. From germline, CDR1 is MNHEY and CDR2 SVGEGT. The CDR3 sequence is 15 residues long. The CDR3 DNA reads TGTGCCAGCAGTTACCCAGACAGTCAGCAAGAGACCCAGTACTTC. Translating gives CASSYPDSQQETQYF.

The sample holds a few counts of this clonotype. The CDR3 bases are TGTGCCAGCAGCTTTAGCGGGGGTAACAATGAGCAGTTCTTC. This gives the protein CASSFSGGNNEQFF. The chain is built from TRBV11-1 and TRBJ2-1; 9 nucleotides agree with TRBD2. The CDR3 has 14 residues. CDR1 SGHAT and CDR2 FQDESV come from the germline V gene (reference sequence). The J segment lost 5 bases and the V segment lost 3 bases, leaving 2 bases of the junction unmatched.

The chain has TRBV6-5 and TRBJ2-7; D uncertain. The CDR3 extends over 16 amino acids. Germline loops: CDR1 MNHEY, CDR2 SVGAGI. Trimming took off 3 bases at V and 0 bases at J, with 15 bases between the two ends. This CDR3 is CASSYYIPRSSYEQYF. The CDR3, as DNA: TGTGCCAGCAGTTATTATATCCCCAGGAGCTCCTACGAGCAGTACTTC.

V usage is TRBV18 and J usage is TRBJ1-1; no clear D gene. V was cut by 0 bases and J by 0 bases, with 8 bases left in between. In germline, CDR1 is KGHSH, CDR2 LQKENI. CDR3 length: 15 amino acids. CDR3 in amino acids: CASSPPSTLNTEAFF. Here the CDR3 DNA reads TGTGCCAGCTCACCACCCTCGACATTGAACACTGAAGCTTTCTTT.

J is TRBJ1-2 and V is TRBV13, with D unclear. CDR3 length: 15 residues. Germline V gives CDR1 PRHDT, CDR2 FYEKMQ (reference sequence). V was trimmed by 1 base and J by 3 bases, leaving 12 bases between them. The CDR3 nucleotides are TGTGCCAGCAGCTTAGAACAGAACCTTGACTATGGCTACACCTTC. This gives the protein CASSLEQNLDYGYTF.

The CDR3 DNA is TGTGCCAGCAGTGGACAGTCAACTAATGAAAAACTGTTTTTT. Its translation is CASSGQSTNEKLFF. The chain couples TRBV25-1 to TRBJ1-4, with D maybe TRBD1 (5 bases). Per germline, CDR1 MGHDK and CDR2 SYGVNS. Trimming cost V 4 bases and J 0 bases, with 6 bases left between them. CDR3 length: 14 residues. Combining the CDR3 with reference TRBV25-1 and TRBJ1-4 gives the whole variable domain EADIYQTPRYLVIGTGKKITLECSQTMGHDKMYWYQQDPGMELHLIHYSYGVNSTEKGDLSSESTVSRIRTEHFPLTLESARPSHTSQYLCASSGQSTNEKLFFGSGTQLSVL.

This clonotype was observed a few times. The chain combines TRBV3-1 with TRBJ1-2, with D perhaps matching TRBD1 (5 bases). The germline gives CDR1 LGHDT, CDR2 YNNKEL (reference sequence). CDR3 length: 14 residues. V was clipped by 3 bases and J by 6 bases, with 14 bases between them. Here the CDR3 DNA reads TGTGCCAGCAGCCAGCCCGGGACGGTAGATGGCTACACCTTC. Amino acid sequence: CASSQPGTVDGYTF.

The chain couples TRBV10-3 to TRBJ2-4, with D possibly TRBD2 on 6 matching bases. The DNA end lines up better with TRBJ2-5; the J call may be wrong. Germline assignment: CDR1 ENHRY and CDR2 SYGVKD. This CDR3 is built from 16 residues. CDR3 sequence (DNA): TGTGCCATCAGTGTCTCCGGGAGTCGGGTGGGAGAGACCCAGTACTTC. This codes for CAISVSGSRVGETQYF.

The rearrangement joins TRBV10-3 to TRBJ2-5; TRBD2 is a possible D gene (5 bases). The J call may not be correct, given that the DNA end is closer to TRBJ2-7. The CDR3 runs to 14 residues. Germline V gene lookup returns CDR1 ENHRY and CDR2 SYGVKD. The CDR3 bases are TGTGCCATCAGTGAAGCGGCTAAGGGCGCCGAGCAGTACTTC. Its protein is CAISEAAKGAEQYF.

The genes are TRBV4-2 and TRBJ2-7; D perhaps matches TRBD1 (5 bases). Germline lookup yields CDR1 LGHNA and CDR2 YNFKEQ. Trimming took 3 bases from V and 4 from J, leaving 13 bases between them. The CDR3 spans 14 residues. The CDR3 DNA is TGTGCCAGCAGCCACCTGGTAGGGGTTTACGAGCAGTACTTC. It specifies CASSHLVGVYEQYF.

This clonotype was counted a few times. This CDR3 reads CASSPDRVTDTQYF. The CDR3 nucleotides read TGTGCCAGCAGCCCGGACAGGGTAACAGATACGCAGTATTTT. The chain carries TRBV7-2 and TRBJ2-3; 8 nucleotides align to TRBD1. V was pared by 5 bases and J by 3 bases, with 4 bases of the junction left unmatched. Germline V gives CDR1 SGHTA, CDR2 FQGNSA. This CDR3 is 14 amino acids long.

The chain carries TRBV7-2 and TRBJ2-7; D might be TRBD1 or TRBD2, each matching 5 bases. The CDR3 loop spans 12 amino acids. Germline CDR1 SGHTA, CDR2 FQGNSA. Between the trimmed V and J ends, which lost 2 bases and 7 bases, there was a span of 9 bases. The CDR3 DNA is TGTGCCAGCAGCTTACATTGGGGGGAGCAGTACTTC. This sequence encodes CASSLHWGEQYF.

V is TRBV20-1 and J is TRBJ2-3; 9 bases are a match to TRBD2. The ends lost 6 bases at V and 2 bases at J; junction bases unmatched: 6. Germline V CDR1 and CDR2: DFQATT, SNEGSKA (reference sequence). The CDR3 is made up of 14 amino acids. This CDR3 reads CSARTSANTDTQYF. CDR3 nucleotide sequence: TGCAGTGCCCGGACTAGCGCGAACACAGATACGCAGTATTTT.

In this sample, this clonotype turned up a few times. This chain joins TRBV10-3 and TRBJ1-2, with D possibly being TRBD1 (6 bases). V was trimmed by 8 bases and J by 3 bases, leaving 16 bases between them. Germline loops: CDR1 ENHRY, CDR2 SYGVKD. This CDR3 is built from 14 residues. Here the CDR3 DNA reads TGTGCCATCCGAGGGGGGGCGCAGGACTATGGCTACACCTTC. Protein sequence: CAIRGGAQDYGYTF.

The genes are TRBV27 and TRBJ2-4; TRBD2 is a possible D gene (7 bases). The assigned J gene may be wrong: the sequence end matches TRBJ2-7 better. The CDR3 runs to 13 residues. Germline CDR1 reads MNHEY; CDR2 reads SMNVEV (reference sequence). The CDR3 region is CASRGAANYEQYF. The CDR3 DNA is TGTGCCAGCCGGGGGGCAGCTAATTACGAGCAGTACTTC.

In DNA, the CDR3 is TGTGCCAGGTCTAGCGGGGGGAACAATGAGCAGTTCTTC. Translating gives CARSSGGNNEQFF. This chain connects TRBV2 to TRBJ2-1; 11 positions match TRBD2. The CDR3 runs 13 residues. Germline CDR1 SNHLY, CDR2 FYNNEI. V lost 9 bases to trimming and J lost 5 bases; unmatched junction nucleotides: 3. The whole variable domain, filled in from reference TRBV2 and TRBJ2-1, reads EPEVTQTPSHQVTQMGQEVILRCVPISNHLYFYWYRQILGQKVEFLVSFYNNEISEKSEIFDDQFSVERPDGSNFTLKIRSTKLEDSAMYFCARSSGGNNEQFFGPGTRLTVL.

The rearrangement uses TRBV5-1 and TRBJ2-1, with a possible D match to TRBD2 (5 bases). The ends were cut back, 0 bases at V and 0 bases at J, with 10 bases in the middle. The CDR3 loop spans 16 amino acids. The germline V gene has CDR1 SGHRS and CDR2 YFSETQ. CDR3 sequence: CASSLGTYSSYNEQFF. The CDR3 nucleotides are TGCGCCAGCAGCTTGGGGACTTATTCCTCCTACAATGAGCAGTTCTTC.

This clonotype showed up just a few times. The chain is built from TRBV12-3 or TRBV12-4 and TRBJ2-7, with D perhaps assigned TRBD1 or TRBD2 (5 bases each). Trimming shortened V by 3 bases and J by 6 bases, and 18 bases separated the two germline ends. CDR3 length equals 15 residues. The CDR3 sequence: CASSFSSGPSSEQYF. CDR3 in DNA: TGTGCCAGCAGTTTCTCTTCAGGGCCTAGCTCCGAGCAGTACTTC.

The rearrangement links TRBV29-1 to TRBJ1-2; no clear D. V was clipped by 6 bases and J by 0 bases, with 14 bases between them. The CDR3 has 14 residues. Germline V gives CDR1 SQVTM, CDR2 ANQGSEA. For the CDR3, the DNA is TGCAGCGTCCCCTGGGCAGACGCTAACTATGGCTACACCTTC. Translation gives CSVPWADANYGYTF.

About this clonotype itself: An end of the junction does not agree with germline; a read error may underlie this. The chain links TRBV20-1 to TRBJ2-5; no clear D. The CDR3 sequence is 13 residues long. Per germline, CDR1 DFQATT and CDR2 SNEGSKA (reference sequence). CDR3 amino acids: CSVRSTGKETQYF. DNA for the CDR3: TGCAGTGTTAGATCCACCGGAAAAGAGACCCAGTACTTC.

The genes are TRBV5-5 and TRBJ2-5; maybe TRBD1 (5 bases). Trimming removed 2 bases at V and 4 bases at J, with 12 bases between. The CDR3 consists of 14 residues. CDR1 is SGHKS and CDR2 is YYEKEE in the germline V gene (reference sequence). The DNA of the CDR3 is TGTGCCAGCAGCTTCCAGCAGGGTAGAGAGACCCAGTACTTC. Its protein is CASSFQQGRETQYF.

This chain connects TRBV24-1 to TRBJ2-2, with TRBD2 matching over 7 bases. V dropped 4 bases and J dropped 4; count of bases not matched to a gene: 2. CDR1 KGHDR and CDR2 SFDVKD come from the germline V gene. The CDR3 is 14 amino acids. In DNA, the CDR3 is TGTGCCACCAGTGAGGGGAGGGTCACCGGGGAGCTGTTTTTT. It yields the protein CATSEGRVTGELFF.

This chain uses TRBV7-2 with TRBJ1-4; D not resolved. V dropped 0 bases and J dropped 8 bases, with 10 bases sitting between them. Germline V CDR1 and CDR2: SGHTA, FQGNSA. CDR3 length equals 14 residues. This chain's CDR3 is CASSLALEREKLFF. CDR3 bases: TGTGCCAGCAGCTTAGCGCTTGAGAGGGAAAAACTGTTTTTT.

The rearrangement uses TRBV6-5 and TRBJ1-2, with 7 bases that match TRBD1. There are 14 residues in the CDR3. Germline CDR1 MNHEY, CDR2 SVGAGI. Losses at the gene ends were 4 bases for V and 4 bases for J; bases not matched to a gene: 6. The CDR3 DNA sequence: TGTGCCAGCAGTTTCACTCAGGGGGGCTATGGCTACACCTTC. It codes for CASSFTQGGYGYTF.

The chain joins TRBV5-5 to TRBJ2-1; 9 bases map to TRBD2. Germline-derived CDR1 and CDR2 are SGHKS and YYEKEE (reference sequence). Unmatched junction bases numbered 8, after V lost 3 bases and J lost 7 bases. CDR3 length equals 15 residues. CDR3 sequence: CASSSSGRLGNEQFF. In DNA, the CDR3 is TGTGCCAGCAGCTCGAGCGGGAGGTTGGGGAATGAGCAGTTCTTC.

The chain has TRBV5-6 and TRBJ1-6; 7 bases align to TRBD1. V was pared by 2 bases and J by 7 bases, with 3 bases of the junction left unmatched. The V gene's germline CDR1 is SGHDT and CDR2 YYEEEE. The CDR3 sequence is 14 residues long. The CDR3 DNA is TGTGCCAGCAGCTTCTTGGACAGGAATTCACCCCTCCACTTT. Its translation: CASSFLDRNSPLHF.